This paragraph reports one T cell receptor beta chain. The CDR3 length is 12 residues. CDR1 and CDR2 from the germline V gene are LNHDA and SQIVND (reference sequence). Trimming took off 6 bases at V and 3 bases at J, with 8 bases between the two ends. This record belongs to a study of blood T cell repertoires in COVID-19. For the study at large: The analysed material was cDNA or gDNA that came from T cells, B-cell-depleted T cells, or PBMCs.

Original methodology: Amplification of reference gene primers provided the estimated nucleated cell counts. TCRdb's table, derived via immunoSEQ multiplex PCR, lists solely in-frame clones and lacks some. The DNA gave D and trimming, while V, J and clone size come from that table. The repertoire has about 170,000 clones, 85% to 95% of them found once; the top ten carry roughly 4.4%. The source of this sequence is a woman aged 45-60 years with acute or convalescent COVID-19. The specimen was peripheral blood. The chain is built from TRBV19 and TRBJ1-1; D is ambiguous. CDR3 residues: CASRFFDTEAFF. In DNA, the CDR3 is TGTGCCAGTAGGTTCTTCGACACTGAAGCTTTCTTT. The full variable domain, rest sourced from reference TRBV19 and TRBJ1-1, is DGGITQSPKYLFRKEGQNVTLSCEQNLNHDAMYWYRQDPGQGLRLIYYSQIVNDFQKGDIAEGYSVSREKKESFPLTVTSAQKNPTAFYLCASRFFDTEAFFGQGTRLTVV.